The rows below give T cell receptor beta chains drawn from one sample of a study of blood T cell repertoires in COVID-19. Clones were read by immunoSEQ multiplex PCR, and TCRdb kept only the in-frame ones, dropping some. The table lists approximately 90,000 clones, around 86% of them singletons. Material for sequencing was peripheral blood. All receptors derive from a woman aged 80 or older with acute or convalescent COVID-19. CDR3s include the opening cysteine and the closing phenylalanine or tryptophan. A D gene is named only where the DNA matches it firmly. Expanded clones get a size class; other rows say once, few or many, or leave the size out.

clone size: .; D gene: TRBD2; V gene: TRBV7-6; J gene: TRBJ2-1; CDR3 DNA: TGTGCCAGCAGCGATAAAACTAGCGTCTACAATGAGCAGTTCTTC; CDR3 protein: CASSDKTSVYNEQFF
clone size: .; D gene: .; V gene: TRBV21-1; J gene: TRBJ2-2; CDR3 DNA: TGTGCCAGCAGCAAAGATGACAGGGAAAGCACCGGGGAGCTGTTTTTT; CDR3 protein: CASSKDDRESTGELFF
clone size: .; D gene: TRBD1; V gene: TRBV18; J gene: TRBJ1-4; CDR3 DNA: TGTGCCAGCTCACCAGGTACAGGGGTGGTTGAAAAACTGTTTTTT; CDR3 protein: CASSPGTGVVEKLFF
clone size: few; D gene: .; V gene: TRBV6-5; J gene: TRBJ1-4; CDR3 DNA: TGTGCCAGCAGACAGACAGATGGGAGGGGTGAAAAACTGTTTTTT; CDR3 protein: CASRQTDGRGEKLFF
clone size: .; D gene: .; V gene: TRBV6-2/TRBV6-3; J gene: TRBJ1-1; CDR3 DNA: TGTGCCAGCAGTTACTCGGCGGGGGGGAGAATTGAAGCTTTCTTT; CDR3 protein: CASSYSAGGRIEAFF
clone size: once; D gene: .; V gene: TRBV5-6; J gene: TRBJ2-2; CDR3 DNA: TGTGCCAGCAGCTTAGCAGGGCGTCTGGCCGGGGAGCTGTTTTTT; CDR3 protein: CASSLAGRLAGELFF
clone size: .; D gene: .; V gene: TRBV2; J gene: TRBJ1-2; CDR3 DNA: TGTGCCAGCAGTGGGGCGGCGGGGGGAGGCTACACCTTC; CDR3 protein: CASSGAAGGGYTF
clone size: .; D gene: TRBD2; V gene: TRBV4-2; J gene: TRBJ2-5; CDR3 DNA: TGTGCCAGCAGCCAAGATCCCAGCGGGGAAGGGGAGACCCAGTACTTC; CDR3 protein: CASSQDPSGEGETQYF
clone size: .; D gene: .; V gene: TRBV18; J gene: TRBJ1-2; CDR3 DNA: TGTGCCAGCTCACCCACAGGAGATACTAACTATGGCTACACCTTC; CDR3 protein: CASSPTGDTNYGYTF
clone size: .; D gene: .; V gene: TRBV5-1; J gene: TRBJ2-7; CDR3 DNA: TGCGCCAGCAGCCCAAGGACAGAACCCGCCTACGAGCAGTACTTC; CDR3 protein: CASSPRTEPAYEQYF
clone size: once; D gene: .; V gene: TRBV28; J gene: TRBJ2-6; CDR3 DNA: TGTGCCAGCAGTTCCGTCCGCACAGGGGCCAACGTCCTGACTTTC; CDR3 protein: CASSSVRTGANVLTF
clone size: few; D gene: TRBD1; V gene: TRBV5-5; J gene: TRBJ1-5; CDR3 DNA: TGTGCCAGCAGTCCTGATGGGACAGGGGGTGGTTTTGGTAATCAGCCCCAGCATTTT; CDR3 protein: CASSPDGTGGGFGNQPQHF
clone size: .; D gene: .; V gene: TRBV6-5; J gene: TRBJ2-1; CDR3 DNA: TGTGCCAGCGCTCGGGGGATAGCGAGCCCGGGTGAGCAGTTCTTC; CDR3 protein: CASARGIASPGEQFF
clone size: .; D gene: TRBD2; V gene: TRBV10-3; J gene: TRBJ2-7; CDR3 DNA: TGTGCCATCAGCGACGTGGGGGGGGGAGCTTACGAGCAGTACTTC; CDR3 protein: CAISDVGGGAYEQYF
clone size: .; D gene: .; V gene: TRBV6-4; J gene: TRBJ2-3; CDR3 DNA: TGTGCCAGCAGTGTGACGGTTGACAGGCCAGATACGCAGTATTTT; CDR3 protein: CASSVTVDRPDTQYF
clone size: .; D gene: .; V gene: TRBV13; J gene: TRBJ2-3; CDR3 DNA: TGTGCCAGCAGCTTAAATTTCGGTACGGCGGGGGATACGCAGTATTTT; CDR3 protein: CASSLNFGTAGDTQYF
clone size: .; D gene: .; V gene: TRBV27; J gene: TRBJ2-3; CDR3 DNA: TGTGCCAGCAGTTTACTCAGGGGGCGCGGGAGGGTAGATACGCAGTATTTT; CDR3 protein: CASSLLRGRGRVDTQYF
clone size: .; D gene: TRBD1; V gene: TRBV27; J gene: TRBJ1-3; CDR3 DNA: TGTGCCAGCAGTCCAACAGGGGTGCTTCGGAACACCATATATTTT; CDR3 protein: CASSPTGVLRNTIYF
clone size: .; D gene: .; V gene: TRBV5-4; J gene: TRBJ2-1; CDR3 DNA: TGTGCCAGCAGCTTAGACAGGAAGACTGGCAATGAGCAGTTCTTC; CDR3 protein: CASSLDRKTGNEQFF
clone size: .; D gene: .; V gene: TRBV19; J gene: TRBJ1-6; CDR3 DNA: TGTGCCAGTAGTCTCAGGGCCTATAATTCACCCCTCCACTTT; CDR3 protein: CASSLRAYNSPLHF
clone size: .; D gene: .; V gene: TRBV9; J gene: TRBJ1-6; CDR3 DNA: TGTGCCAGCACCTCACAGGCCTATAATTCACCCCTCCACTTT; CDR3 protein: CASTSQAYNSPLHF
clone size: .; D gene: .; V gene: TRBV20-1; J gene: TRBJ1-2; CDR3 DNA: TGCAGTGCTAGGCAGGGCGGTGGCTACACCTTC; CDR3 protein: CSARQGGGYTF
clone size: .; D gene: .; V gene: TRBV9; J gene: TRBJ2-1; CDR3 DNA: TGTGCCAGCAGCACCCCTCAGGGGATTGAGCAGTTCTTC; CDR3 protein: CASSTPQGIEQFF
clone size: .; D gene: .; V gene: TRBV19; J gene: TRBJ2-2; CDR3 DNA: TGTGCCAGTAGTATGAAGGCAGGGGAGGGGGAGCTGTTTTTT; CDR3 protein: CASSMKAGEGELFF
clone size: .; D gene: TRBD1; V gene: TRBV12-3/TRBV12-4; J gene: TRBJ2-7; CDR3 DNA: TGTGCCAGCAGGGACAGGGCGACCTACGAGCAGTACTTC; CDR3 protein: CASRDRATYEQYF
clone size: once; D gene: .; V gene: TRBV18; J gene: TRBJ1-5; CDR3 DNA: TGTGCCAGCTCACCTCCGACAGGTGACAATCAGCCCCAGCATTTT; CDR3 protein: CASSPPTGDNQPQHF
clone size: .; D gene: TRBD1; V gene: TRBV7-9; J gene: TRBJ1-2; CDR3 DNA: TGTGCCAGCAGCACACGACAGGGGGCGTCGTATGGCTACACCTTC; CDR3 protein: CASSTRQGASYGYTF
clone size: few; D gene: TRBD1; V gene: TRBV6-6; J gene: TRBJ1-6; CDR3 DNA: TGTGCCAGCAGTTCCGGGACAGATAATTCACCCCTCCACTTT; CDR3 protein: CASSSGTDNSPLHF
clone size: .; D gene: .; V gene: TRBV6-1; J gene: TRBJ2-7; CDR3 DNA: TGTGCCAGCAGTGAAGTGCCGGACAAGATCTACGAGCAGTACTTC; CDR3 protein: CASSEVPDKIYEQYF
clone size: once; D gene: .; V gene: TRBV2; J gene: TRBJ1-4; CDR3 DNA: TGTGCCAGCAGCAAAACTTTATCTTCCGAAAAACTGTTTTTT; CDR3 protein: CASSKTLSSEKLFF
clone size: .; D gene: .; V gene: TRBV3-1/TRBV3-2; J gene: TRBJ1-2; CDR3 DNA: TGTGCCAGCAGCCAAGGGACAGTTGGCGGCTACACCTTC; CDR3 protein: CASSQGTVGGYTF
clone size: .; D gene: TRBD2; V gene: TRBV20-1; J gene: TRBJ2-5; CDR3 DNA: TGCAGTGCTAGTGGCGGGGGGGCAGTAAAGACCCAGTACTTC; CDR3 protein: CSASGGGAVKTQYF
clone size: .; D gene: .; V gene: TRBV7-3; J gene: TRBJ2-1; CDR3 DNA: TGTGCCAGCAGCTTAGATGCAGGGTCCTACAATGAGCAGTTCTTC; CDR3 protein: CASSLDAGSYNEQFF
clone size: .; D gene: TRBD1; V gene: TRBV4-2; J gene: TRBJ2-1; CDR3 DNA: TGTGCCAGCAGCCTTCGACAGGGGCATGAGCAGTTCTTC; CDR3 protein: CASSLRQGHEQFF
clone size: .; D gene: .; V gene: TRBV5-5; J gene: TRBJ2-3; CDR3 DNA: TGTGCCAGCAGGCTGGGCGGGAGCACAGATACGCAGTATTTT; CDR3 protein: CASRLGGSTDTQYF
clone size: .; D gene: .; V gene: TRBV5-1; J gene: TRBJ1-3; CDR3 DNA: TGCGCCAGCAGCTTGCTCGGGGTCGGAAACACCATATATTTT; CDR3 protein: CASSLLGVGNTIYF
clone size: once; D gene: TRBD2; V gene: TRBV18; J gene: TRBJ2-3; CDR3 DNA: TGTGCCAGCTCACCTAGGATGGCGGGGGGAACTAGCACAGATACGCAGTATTTT; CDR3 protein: CASSPRMAGGTSTDTQYF
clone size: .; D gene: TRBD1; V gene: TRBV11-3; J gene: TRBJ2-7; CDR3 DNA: TGTGCCAGCAGCTTGGGCAGGGGGTCCTACGAGCAGTACTTC; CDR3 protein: CASSLGRGSYEQYF
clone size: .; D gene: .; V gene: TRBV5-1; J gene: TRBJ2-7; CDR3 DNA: TGCGCCAGCAGCCCCCAGGACAGTGCCTACGAGCAGTACTTC; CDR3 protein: CASSPQDSAYEQYF
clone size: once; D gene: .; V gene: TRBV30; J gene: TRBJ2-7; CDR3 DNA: TGTGCCTGGAGGGTAGGTGGCGGCTCCTACGAGCAGTACTTC; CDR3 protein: CAWRVGGGSYEQYF
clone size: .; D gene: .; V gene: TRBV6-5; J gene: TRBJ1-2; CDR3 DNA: TGTGCCAGCAGTACCCAGACAGGATCGGAGGGCTACACCTTC; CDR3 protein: CASSTQTGSEGYTF
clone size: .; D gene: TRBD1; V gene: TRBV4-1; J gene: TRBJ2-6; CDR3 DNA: TGCGCCAGCAGCCGAGGACAGGCGGCTGGGGCCAACGTCCTGACTTTC; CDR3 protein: CASSRGQAAGANVLTF
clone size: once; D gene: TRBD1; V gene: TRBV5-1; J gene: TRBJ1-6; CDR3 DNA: TGCGCCAGCAGCTTGTCATCCGGGACAGACAATTCACCCCTCCACTTT; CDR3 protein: CASSLSSGTDNSPLHF
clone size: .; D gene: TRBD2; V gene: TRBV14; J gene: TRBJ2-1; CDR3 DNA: TGTGCCAGCAGCCGGCCAACCCCGGGACTAGCGGGAGAGGAGCAGTTCTTC; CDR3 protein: CASSRPTPGLAGEEQFF
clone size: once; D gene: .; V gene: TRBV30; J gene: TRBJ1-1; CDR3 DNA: TGTGCCTGGAGTCTCACAGGGTACGGCACTGAAGCTTTCTTT; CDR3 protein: CAWSLTGYGTEAFF
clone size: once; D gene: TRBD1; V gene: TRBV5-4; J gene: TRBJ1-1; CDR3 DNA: TGTGCCAGCACCATTTCCAGTAACAGGGGGGTCACTGAAGCTTTCTTT; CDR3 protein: CASTISSNRGVTEAFF
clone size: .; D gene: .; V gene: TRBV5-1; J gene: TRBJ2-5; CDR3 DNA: TGCGCCAGCAGCTTGGGAGACTATCAAGAGACCCAGTACTTC; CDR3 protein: CASSLGDYQETQYF
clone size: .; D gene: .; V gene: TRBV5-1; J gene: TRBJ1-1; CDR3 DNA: TGCGCCAGCAGCAAGGGGGACGGTAGCACTGAAGCTTTCTTT; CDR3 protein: CASSKGDGSTEAFF
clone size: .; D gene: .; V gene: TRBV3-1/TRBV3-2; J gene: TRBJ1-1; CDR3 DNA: TGTGCCAGCAGCCAAGAGGCGGCAGGGGTTGGCACTGAAGCTTTCTTT; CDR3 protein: CASSQEAAGVGTEAFF
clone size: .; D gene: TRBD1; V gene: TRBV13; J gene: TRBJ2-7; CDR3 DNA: TGTGCCAGCAGCTCGCGGACAGGATCATCCTACGAGCAGTACTTC; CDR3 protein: CASSSRTGSSYEQYF
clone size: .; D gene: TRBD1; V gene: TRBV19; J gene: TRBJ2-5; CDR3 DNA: TGTGCCAGTAGTAAGCCCGGGACAGGTCAAGAGACCCAGTACTTC; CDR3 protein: CASSKPGTGQETQYF
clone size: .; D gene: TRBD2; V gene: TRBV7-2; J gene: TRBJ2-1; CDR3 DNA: TGTGCCAGCAGCTTAGCGCTGAGCGGGAGGGACAATGAGCAGTTCTTC; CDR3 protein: CASSLALSGRDNEQFF
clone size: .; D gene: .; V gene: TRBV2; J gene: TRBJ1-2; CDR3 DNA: TGTGCCAGCAGCCCCCGGGCGGGTGGCTACACCTTC; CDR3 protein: CASSPRAGGYTF
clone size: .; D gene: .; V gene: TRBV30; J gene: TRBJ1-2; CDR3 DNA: TGTGCCTGGAGTCTCCGTACTATCAGGGATTTGAGTGAAGGCTACACCTTC; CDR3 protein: CAWSLRTIRDLSEGYTF
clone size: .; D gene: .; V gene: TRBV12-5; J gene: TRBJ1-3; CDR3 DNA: TGTGCTAGTGCTGCTGGGCAGAATTACTTCTCTGGAAACACCATATATTTT; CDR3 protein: CASAAGQNYFSGNTIYF